The rows below give T cell receptor beta chains drawn from one sample of a study of OX40 agonist ivuxolimab in advanced cancers. Generated by immunoSEQ multiplex PCR, the TCRdb table keeps only in-frame clones and is missing some. The data hold around 46,000 clones, with about four fifths observed a single time. Sequencing was performed on CD4+ or CD8+ T cells sorted from blood, taken in a trial of the OX40 agonist ivuxolimab. The receptors stem from an adult with an advanced solid tumor such as melanoma, head and neck, liver or kidney cancer. Both conserved end residues are part of each CDR3. A D gene is named only where the DNA matches it firmly. Part of the rows lack a size; the others show once, few, many or a class for expanded clones.

abundance	d_gene	v_gene	j_gene	CDR3nt	CDR3aa
once	.	TRBV28	TRBJ2-7	TGTGCCAGCAGTTTACTACGCTGGGGGATTTACGAGCAGTACTTC	CASSLLRWGIYEQYF
once	TRBD1	TRBV28	TRBJ2-5	TGTGCCAGCAGTACCCACCGACAGGGGGCCGGGGAGACCCAGTACTTC	CASSTHRQGAGETQYF
.	.	TRBV6-1	TRBJ2-3	TGTGCCAGCAGGGACTCCCTCAGGAATACGCAGTATTTT	CASRDSLRNTQYF
.	.	TRBV14	TRBJ1-2	TGTGCCAGCAGCCAAGAACCGTACAACTATGGCTACACCTTC	CASSQEPYNYGYTF
few	.	TRBV28	TRBJ2-1	TGTGCCAGCAGTTTCGGGAAGGGGGGATGGGGATACAATGAGCAGTTCTTC	CASSFGKGGWGYNEQFF
.	.	TRBV11-3	TRBJ2-7	TGTGCCAGCAGCTCCCGGGACACGAGTGACTACGAGCAGTACTTC	CASSSRDTSDYEQYF
.	.	TRBV28	TRBJ2-5	TGTGCCAGCAGTTATACCGGGACAATCCAAGAGACCCAGTACTTC	CASSYTGTIQETQYF
.	TRBD1	TRBV11-2	TRBJ1-4	TGTGCCAGCAGCCGCGGGACAGGCGAAAAACTGTTTTTT	CASSRGTGEKLFF
.	.	TRBV29-1	TRBJ1-2	TGCAGCGTTGAAGGGATGGACAGCAACTATGGCTACACCTTC	CSVEGMDSNYGYTF
.	TRBD1	TRBV10-2	TRBJ2-5	TGCGCCAGCAGAACTGGGCAGGGGGAAGTAGAGACCCAGTACTTC	CASRTGQGEVETQYF
.	.	TRBV14	TRBJ2-7	TGTGCCAGCAGCCAATATCGCGATCTCCCCGGCGAGCAGTACTTC	CASSQYRDLPGEQYF
.	TRBD2	TRBV11-2	TRBJ2-3	TGTGCCAGCAGCCTAAGTAGCGGGGTTACAGATACGCAGTATTTT	CASSLSSGVTDTQYF
.	TRBD2	TRBV15	TRBJ2-5	TGTGCCACCAGCAGAGCTAGCGGAGGAGAGACCCAGTACTTC	CATSRASGGETQYF
once	TRBD1	TRBV19	TRBJ1-5	TGTGCCAGTAGTCCCAAGGGGGCTTTTCAGCCCCAGCATTTT	CASSPKGAFQPQHF
once	TRBD1	TRBV7-9	TRBJ2-1	TGTGCCAGCAGCAAAGGACAGGGGGCGCGCAATGAGCAGTTCTTC	CASSKGQGARNEQFF
once	TRBD1	TRBV11-1	TRBJ2-7	TGTGCCAGCAGCTTCTACAGGGGCAATGACTACGAGCAGTACTTC	CASSFYRGNDYEQYF
.	.	TRBV5-8	TRBJ1-2	TGTGCCAGCAGCTTTACGAGCTCCTGGACAGTCGTTAACTATGGCTACACCTTC	CASSFTSSWTVVNYGYTF
.	.	TRBV11-3	TRBJ1-1	TGTGCCAGCAGCTTCGTATCAGTCGCCCGGAACACTGAAGCTTTCTTT	CASSFVSVARNTEAFF
.	.	TRBV4-1	TRBJ1-2	TGCGCCAGCAGCCAAGAGAAGGCCCGGCGTGGCTACACCTTC	CASSQEKARRGYTF
.	TRBD2	TRBV4-1	TRBJ2-2	TGCGCCAGCAGCCCCTGGTCCCTAGCGGGGGGGCCCCCCGGGGAGCTGTTTTTT	CASSPWSLAGGPPGELFF
once	.	TRBV6-5	TRBJ2-1	TGTGCCAGCAGTTACGGGGACGAGCAGTTCTTC	CASSYGDEQFF
.	.	TRBV4-1	TRBJ1-2	TGCGCCAGCAGCCAAGCGGGGGACAATCGCTACACCTTC	CASSQAGDNRYTF
.	.	TRBV7-9	TRBJ2-3	TGTGCCAGCAGCTTAGCTTGGGATACGCAGTATTTT	CASSLAWDTQYF
.	.	TRBV28	TRBJ2-7	TGTGCCAGCAGCCCCCTAGGACAGCCGGCCAACGAGCAGTACTTC	CASSPLGQPANEQYF